This paragraph reports one T cell receptor beta chain. This clonotype turned up a few times. This receptor's antigen is unknown. The sample holds no much larger clone one base away, and base qualities are not on file. The sample belongs to a study of post-analysis software for immune sequencing data (dated by TCRdb to between 2015 and 2017). For the wider study: The recorded disease courses included relapsing-remitting, secondary progressive and progressive-relapsing multiple sclerosis, and some patients had no subtype annotation. A subset of samples was prepared in parallel using single-end sample barcoding, then pooled and co-amplified after Illumina adapter ligation. The patient repertoires were set against under 13 previously published healthy control repertoires from donors whose ages ranged from roughly 6 to 27 years. The research as a whole found: The multiple sclerosis patient group was slightly younger than the control group. Patients showed significantly higher frequencies than controls for five TRBV segments, among them TRBV5-6, TRBV5-1 and TRBV20-1. When samples were clustered directly using the F measure, samples prepared in the same batch co-clustered strongly, which prompted a batch-effect correction. Normalized Chao1 diversity was significantly lower in multiple sclerosis patients than controls, suggesting substantial peripheral T-cell clonal expansion.

Libraries were constructed by PCR. The sequencer was an Illumina HiSeq 2500. Unique molecular identifiers were incorporated into TCR beta cDNA libraries to reduce PCR and sequencing biases. Per 1 to 10 million input T cells, roughly 500,000 cDNA molecules were obtained, such that each molecule approximated one T cell. Patient libraries were prepared and sequenced with the same protocol used for the earlier healthy control dataset. Samples belonging to the same batch were prepared together, multiplexed and sequenced on a shared HiSeq lane. Per the original workflow: MIGEC was used to process the raw barcoded reads, and molecular identifier groups with only a single read were discarded before consensus assembly and CDR3 extraction. VDJtools was used for post-analysis of the clonotype tables, with diversity normalized by down-sampling every dataset to the smallest sample size. To correct batch-related cross-sample contamination, repertoire overlap clustering matched CDR3 amino acid sequences but not nucleotide sequences. TCRdb's own reprocessing of the public reads used fastp at Q25 and MiXCR and kept productive beta chains. Rows merge per CDR3 protein into single entries with the most common DNA and genes. The V and J calls here are based on TCRdb, not the publication. The table for this sample lists hundreds of thousands of distinct CDR3 sequences; 30% of them were counted only once. Around 0.6% of the sample goes to the ten largest clones.

To demonstrate the VDJtools post-analysis software, TCR beta repertoires were profiled from the peripheral blood of 13 young patients with multiple sclerosis. The multiple sclerosis patients were children and adolescents between 6 and 15 years of age. Spanning cysteine to phenylalanine, the CDR3 consists of 18 amino acids. Only the CDR3 region is kept as DNA, spanning 54 bases read in frame from base 1. The germline V gene (reference sequence) sets CDR1 to SEHNR and CDR2 to FQNEAQ. Ends trimmed: V by 4 bases, J by 5 bases; bases unmatched to a gene: 14. Sample: blood. The chain couples TRBV7-9 to TRBJ1-4, and 9 bases in between align with TRBD1. The receptor was isolated from a girl aged 5-17 years with multiple sclerosis. Here the CDR3 is given as CASSYSRNTGTGNEKLFF. The DNA reads TGTGCCAGCAGCTACTCTCGAAATACCGGGACAGGGAATGAAAAACTGTTTTTT.